This T cell receptor (beta chain) was identified in a study of OX40 agonist ivuxolimab in advanced cancers. Study background: It was permissible to have had prior anti-PD-1, anti-PD-L1 or anti-CTLA-4 therapy, and 40% had some. One hepatocellular carcinoma and a couple of cutaneous melanoma patients partially responded.

V lost 6 bases and J 2 bases, leaving 20 bases between the germline ends. Germline V gene data show CDR1 as MDHEN and CDR2 as SYDVKM. This CDR3 is built from 17 residues. Only in-frame clones appear in the TCRdb table, and some are missing; sequencing was by immunoSEQ multiplex PCR. The table lists over 15,000 clones, roughly four fifths of them singletons, with less than 4% in the top ten. This sequence originates from an adult with an advanced solid tumor such as melanoma, head and neck, liver or kidney cancer. The rearrangement joins TRBV28 to TRBJ2-1; the D gene is possibly TRBD2 (6 bases). The source was CD4+ or CD8+ T cells sorted from blood, collected in a trial of the OX40 agonist ivuxolimab. The CDR3 loop is CASRARGPQRAYNEQFF. The DNA of the CDR3 is TGTGCCAGCAGGGCCCGAGGGCCCCAGCGGGCCTACAATGAGCAGTTCTTC.